This T cell receptor beta chain was identified during a study of T cell responses to AZD1222 COVID-19 vaccine. The protocol was immunoSEQ multiplex PCR, while the TCRdb copy is restricted to in-frame clones and leaves out a portion. Among roughly 120,000 clones, 88% were seen once, and the ten largest hold more than 3%. Findings and limits, study-wide: Donors in the cohort were predominantly white British and more often female, and clonal diversity was possibly underestimated. Spike was spanned by vaccine-associated CD4 TCRs, which were dominant at 160-218 and 743-854.

Worth noting for this clone: Its specificity is unknown.

CDR1 and CDR2 from the germline V gene are SGDLS and YYNGEE. The junction had 7 bases not matched to a gene; V was cut back by 0 bases and J by 7 bases. CDR3 length: 15 amino acids. The rearrangement uses TRBV9 and TRBJ2-3; 8 bases match TRBD2. This receptor was identified in an adult in good health. Sequences were derived from peripheral blood, sampled on day 0 of AZD1222 vaccination. The DNA for the CDR3 is TGTGCCAGCAGCGTAGCCGGGAGGGACGACCATACGCAGTATTTT. Translation: CASSVAGRDDHTQYF.